These 6 T cell receptor beta chains were all obtained from the same sample, sequenced in a study of long-term antiretroviral therapy in people with HIV. Survey level was the resolution at which the v3.0 immunoSEQ assay ran. Sequencing used immunoSEQ multiplex PCR; TCRdb keeps in-frame clones, though not all of them. The sample contains over 10,000 clones, about 87% of which appear only once. The sequencing here drew on unsorted PBMCs, taken 2.1 years after starting antiretroviral therapy. The receptors derive from a woman aged 40 to 55 with HIV.

This chain connects TRBV30 to TRBJ1-2; maybe TRBD1 (5 bases). V was clipped by 1 base and J by 8 bases, with 14 bases between them. The CDR3 contains 13 residues. Germline V lookup: CDR1 GTSNPN, CDR2 SVGIG (reference sequence). The CDR3 loop reads CAWSAGTPVGYTF. In nucleotides, the CDR3 is TGTGCCTGGAGTGCCGGGACCCCAGTGGGCTACACCTTC. The full variable domain, rest sourced from reference TRBV30 and TRBJ1-2, is SQTIHQWPATLVQPVGSPLSLECTVEGTSNPNLYWYRQAAGRGLQLLFYSVGIGQISSEVPQNLSASRPQDRQFILSSKKLLLSDSGFYLCAWSAGTPVGYTFGSGTRLTVV.

The chain has TRBV19 and TRBJ1-3, with 8 bases matching TRBD1. Losses at the gene ends were 3 bases for V and 2 bases for J; bases not matched to a gene: 9. This CDR3 is 17 amino acids long. CDR1 is LNHDA, CDR2 SQIVND, per germline (reference sequence). CDR3 protein: CASSIRVQGAAGNTIYF. In DNA, the CDR3 is TGTGCCAGTAGTATTAGAGTTCAGGGGGCCGCTGGAAACACCATATATTTT.

This sequence joins TRBV5-1 and TRBJ1-4; D is unresolved. Germline V lookup: CDR1 SGHRS, CDR2 YFSETQ. The CDR3 consists of 14 residues. Between the trimmed V and J ends, which lost 1 base and 0 bases, there was a span of 4 bases. CDR3 sequence: CASSLIATNEKLFF. The CDR3 nucleotides are TGCGCCAGCAGCTTGATAGCAACTAATGAAAAACTGTTTTTT.

This clone was found once. The chain couples TRBV20-1 to TRBJ2-7; a possible D gene is TRBD2 (5 bases). Germline V gene sequence: CDR1 DFQATT, CDR2 SNEGSKA (reference sequence). V was pared by 5 bases and J by 5 bases, with 10 bases between. The CDR3 loop spans 11 amino acids. The CDR3 nucleotides read TGCAGTGCTCGGGGTCTCCACGAGCAGTACTTC. This sequence encodes CSARGLHEQYF.

The rearrangement joins TRBV4-1 to TRBJ2-2; D perhaps matches TRBD1 (6 bases). The germline CDR1 and CDR2 sequences are MGHRA and YSYEKL. The ends were cut back, 4 bases at V and 3 bases at J, with 15 bases in the middle. This CDR3 has 16 amino acids. For the CDR3, the DNA is TGCGCCAGCAGCCGCGGACGGGGACAAGACACCGGGGAGCTGTTTTTT. It is translated as CASSRGRGQDTGELFF.

The CDR3 DNA follows: TGTGCCAGCAGCTTAGTGGGGCGTTCGTCAGATACGCAGTATTTT. It encodes CASSLVGRSSDTQYF. V and J are TRBV11-2 and TRBJ2-3, with D possibly matching TRBD1 (5 bases). CDR3 size: 15 residues. Trimming took 1 base from V and 4 from J, leaving 12 bases between them. Germline assignment: CDR1 SGHAT and CDR2 FQNNGV.